The 9 T cell receptor beta chains below were found in one sample sequenced in a study of T cell responses to AZD1222 COVID-19 vaccine. Only in-frame clones appear in the TCRdb table, and some are missing; sequencing was by immunoSEQ multiplex PCR. The table includes some 140,000 clones, around 89% detected once. Sequencing used peripheral blood, obtained on day 0 of AZD1222 vaccination. These receptors were taken from an adult in good health.

The CDR3 sequence: CASSSGTSSYEQYF. The DNA of the CDR3 is TGCGCCAGCAGCTCCGGGACCAGCTCCTACGAGCAGTACTTC. The chain recombines TRBV4-3 with TRBJ2-7; D assignment may be TRBD1 or TRBD2 (5 bases each). The CDR3 totals 14 residues. CDR1 LGHNA and CDR2 YSLEER come from the germline V gene. Trimming took off 5 bases at V and 0 bases at J, with 11 bases between the two ends.

The chain recombines TRBV3-1 (or the pseudogene TRBV3-2) with TRBJ1-6; 8 bases line up with TRBD1. This CDR3 spans 16 amino acids. Germline V gene sequence: CDR1 LGHDT, CDR2 YNNKEL (reference sequence). J gave up 6 bases and V 6 bases, and 10 bases lay outside the gene matches. The CDR3 region is CASSPQGTGSNSPLHF. The CDR3 coding sequence is TGTGCCAGCAGTCCCCAGGGGACAGGCTCTAATTCACCCCTCCACTTT.

The chain recombines TRBV7-2 with TRBJ2-3; TRBD1 matches 11 bases. This CDR3 region has 16 residues. Germline CDR1 is SGHTA and CDR2 is FQGNSA. V was pared by 1 base and J by 5 bases, with 5 bases of the junction left unmatched. This CDR3 reads CASSLDGTGGLDTQYF. CDR3 coding DNA: TGTGCCAGCAGCTTAGACGGGACAGGGGGTCTAGATACGCAGTATTTT.

V gene TRBV7-9 combines with J gene TRBJ1-3; D call uncertain. Trimming pared 0 bases from V and 1 base from J, leaving 7 bases between. From germline, CDR1 is SEHNR and CDR2 FQNEAQ (reference sequence). The CDR3 loop spans 15 amino acids. The CDR3 sequence: CASSLAGSSGNTIYF. CDR3 in DNA: TGTGCCAGCAGCTTAGCCGGGAGTTCTGGAAACACCATATATTTT.

This rearrangement joins TRBV7-3 to TRBJ2-7; 8 bases are a match to TRBD2. The CDR3 totals 15 residues. Germline CDR1 SGHTA, CDR2 FQGTGA. The junction had 6 bases not matched to a gene; V was cut back by 5 bases and J by 0 bases. The CDR3 region has the DNA TGTGCCAGCAGCCCGGCGGGGGGTACCTCCTACGAGCAGTACTTC. This gives the protein CASSPAGGTSYEQYF. The whole variable domain, filled in from reference TRBV7-3 and TRBJ2-7, reads GAGVSQTPSNKVTEKGKYVELRCDPISGHTALYWYRQSLGQGPEFLIYFQGTGAADDSGLPNDRFFAVRPEGSVSTLKIQRTERGDSAVYLCASSPAGGTSYEQYFGPGTRLTVT.

This rearrangement joins TRBV3-1 (or the pseudogene TRBV3-2) to TRBJ1-2, with D uncertain. This CDR3 region has 12 residues. The V end lost 4 bases, the J end lost 8 bases, and 11 bases lay between the germline ends. Germline V gives CDR1 LGHDT, CDR2 YNNKEL (reference sequence). The CDR3: CASSLLGGGYTF. The CDR3 coding sequence is TGTGCCAGCAGCCTCTTAGGCGGGGGCTACACCTTC.

This chain links TRBV2 with TRBJ1-6; D uncertain. Trimming left V 1 base short and J 7 bases short, with 8 bases between. The CDR3 consists of 14 residues. Per germline, CDR1 SNHLY and CDR2 FYNNEI. The DNA of the CDR3 is TGTGCCAGCAGTGAAGGGGCAGCAAATTCACCCCTCCACTTT. Encoded protein: CASSEGAANSPLHF.

This sequence joins TRBV3-1 (or the pseudogene TRBV3-2) and TRBJ1-1; TRBD1 matches at 10 bases. Trimming cost V 4 bases and J 1 base; bases outside gene matches: 6. The CDR3 has 16 residues. Germline CDR1 and CDR2: LGHDT and YNNKEL (reference sequence). CDR3 residues: CASSPYGTGANTEAFF. CDR3 coding DNA: TGTGCCAGCAGCCCCTACGGGACAGGGGCGAACACTGAAGCTTTCTTT.

J is TRBJ1-3 and V is TRBV10-2; D unresolved. Per germline, CDR1 WSHSY and CDR2 SAAADI. The CDR3 is 14 residues long. V lost 5 bases to trimming and J lost 0 bases, with 8 bases between them. Here the CDR3 reads CASSWADSGNTIYF. CDR3 in DNA: TGCGCCAGCAGTTGGGCAGACTCTGGAAACACCATATATTTT.